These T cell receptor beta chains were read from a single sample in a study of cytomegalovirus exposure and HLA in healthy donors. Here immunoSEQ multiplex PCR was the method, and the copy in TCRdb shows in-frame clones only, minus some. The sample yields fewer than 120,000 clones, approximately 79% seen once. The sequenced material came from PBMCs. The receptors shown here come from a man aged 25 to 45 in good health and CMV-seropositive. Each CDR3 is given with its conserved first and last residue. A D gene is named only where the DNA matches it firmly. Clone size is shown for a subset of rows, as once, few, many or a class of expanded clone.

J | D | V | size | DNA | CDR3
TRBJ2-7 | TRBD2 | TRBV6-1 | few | TGTGCCAGCAGCCCCTCAGCGGGGGTTTACGAGCAGTACTTC | CASSPSAGVYEQYF
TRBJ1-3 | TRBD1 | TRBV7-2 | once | TGTGCCAGCAGCTCCACAGGGGAGACTGGAAACACCATATATTTT | CASSSTGETGNTIYF
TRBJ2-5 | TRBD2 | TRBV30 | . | TGTGCCTGGAGGACGGGGGGGGAAGAGACCCAGTACTTC | CAWRTGGEETQYF
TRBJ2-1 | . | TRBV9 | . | TGTGCCAGCAGCGTAGGGTCGGGGGGCGGTCCGAGCAATGAGCAGTTCTTC | CASSVGSGGGPSNEQFF
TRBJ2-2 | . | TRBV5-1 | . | TGCGCCAGCAGCTTGGGGGCAACCGGGGAGCTGTTTTTT | CASSLGATGELFF
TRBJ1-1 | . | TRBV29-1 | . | TGCAGCGTTTATAGGAGCATGAACACTGAAGCTTTCTTT | CSVYRSMNTEAFF
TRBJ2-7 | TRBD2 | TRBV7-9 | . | TGTGCCAGCAGCTTAGCGGAGGGGCGGGGGGGCTATGGCGAGCAGTACTTC | CASSLAEGRGGYGEQYF
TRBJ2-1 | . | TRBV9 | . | TGTGCCAGCAGTGGGGGAGGTAATGGTTACAATGAGCAGTTCTTC | CASSGGGNGYNEQFF
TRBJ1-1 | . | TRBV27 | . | TGTGCCAGCAGTTTTATGGGCCAGATGAACACTGAAGCTTTCTTT | CASSFMGQMNTEAFF
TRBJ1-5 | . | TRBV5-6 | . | TGTGCCAGCAGCTTGGGGCCGGCGGTGGAACAGCCCCAGCATTTT | CASSLGPAVEQPQHF
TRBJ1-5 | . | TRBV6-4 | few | TGTGCCAGCAGTGCCGGGGAAGGTCAGCCCCAGCATTTT | CASSAGEGQPQHF
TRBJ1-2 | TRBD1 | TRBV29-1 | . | TGCAGCGTTGGGACAGGGGAGTTTACTGGCTACACCTTC | CSVGTGEFTGYTF
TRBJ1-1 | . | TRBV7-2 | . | TGTGCCAGCAGCTTAGCGGCCAGGGACACTGAAGCTTTCTTT | CASSLAARDTEAFF
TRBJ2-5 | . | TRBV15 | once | TGTGCCACCAGCAGGGGAGTGGGCGGCGGACAAGAGACCCAGTACTTC | CATSRGVGGGQETQYF
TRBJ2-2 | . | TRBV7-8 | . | TGTGCCAGCAGCTCCTTCTCGGGGTCCGGGGAGCTGTTTTTT | CASSSFSGSGELFF
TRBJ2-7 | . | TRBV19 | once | TGTGCCAGTAGTCCCGGGCAGGGGCTCGGCGAGCAGTACTTC | CASSPGQGLGEQYF
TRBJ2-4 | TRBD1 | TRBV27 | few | TGTGCCAGCCAGGACAGGGTCGAGCCAAACATTCAGTACTTC | CASQDRVEPNIQYF
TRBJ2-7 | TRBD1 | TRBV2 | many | TGTGCCAGCAGCTCGTGGGGACAGGACCTCTACGAGCAGTACTTC | CASSSWGQDLYEQYF
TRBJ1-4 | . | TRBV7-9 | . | TGTGCCAGCAGCATAACGCGGGGCGGTGAAAAACTGTTTTTT | CASSITRGGEKLFF
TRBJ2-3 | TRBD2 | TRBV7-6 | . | TGTGCCAGCAGCTCCCTCCTCGGCGGGGGGGCGAGCACAGATACGCAGTATTTT | CASSSLLGGGASTDTQYF
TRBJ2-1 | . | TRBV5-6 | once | TGTGCCAGCAGCCCTCATCCAGGGTCGAATGAGCAGTTCTTC | CASSPHPGSNEQFF
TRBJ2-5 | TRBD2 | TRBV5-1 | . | TGCGCCAGCAGCTCGACGCGGGGGGGAGAGACCCAGTACTTC | CASSSTRGGETQYF
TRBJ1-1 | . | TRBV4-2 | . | TGTGCCAGCAGCCAAGAGGCCAGTTGGAACACTGAAGCTTTCTTT | CASSQEASWNTEAFF
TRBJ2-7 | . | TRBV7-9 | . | TGTTCCAGCAGCTTAGGAGCAGGGGCCGAGCAGTACTTC | CSSSLGAGAEQYF
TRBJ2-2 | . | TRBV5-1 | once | TGCGCCAGCAGCTTGACCCCGGGACTCGCGAACACCGGGGAGCTGTTTTTT | CASSLTPGLANTGELFF
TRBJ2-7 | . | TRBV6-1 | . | TGTGCCAGCAGTGAAGTTAGGGAGTCCTACGAGCAGTACTTC | CASSEVRESYEQYF
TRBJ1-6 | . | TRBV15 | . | TGTGCCACCAGCACCCTCCTGAGCTCCTATAATTCACCCCTCCACTTT | CATSTLLSSYNSPLHF
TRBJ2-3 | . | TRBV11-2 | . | TGTGCCAGCAGCTTACGTTCTTGGGCGGGGGATACGCAGTATTTT | CASSLRSWAGDTQYF
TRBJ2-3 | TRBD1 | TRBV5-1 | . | TGCGCCAGCAGCAGGACAGGGGACCTCACAGATACGCAGTATTTT | CASSRTGDLTDTQYF
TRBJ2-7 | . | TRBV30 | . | TGTGCCTGGAGTGTACTCGGGTACGAGCAGTACTTC | CAWSVLGYEQYF
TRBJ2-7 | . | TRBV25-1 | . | TGTGCCAGCAGTGTCCAGGGGACGTTCTACGAGCAGTACTTC | CASSVQGTFYEQYF
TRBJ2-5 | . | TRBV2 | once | TGTGCCAGCACCGTACAAGAGACCCAGTACTTC | CASTVQETQYF
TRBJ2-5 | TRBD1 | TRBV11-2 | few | TGTGCCAGCAGCTTGGGAGACAGGGACCAAGAGACCCAGTACTTC | CASSLGDRDQETQYF
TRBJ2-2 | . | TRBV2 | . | TGTGCCAGCAGGGGTCTAGCGACGAACACCGGGGAGCTGTTTTTT | CASRGLATNTGELFF
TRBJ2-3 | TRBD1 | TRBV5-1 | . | TGCGCCAGCAGTTATAAACAGGGGGCCACAGATACGCAGTATTTT | CASSYKQGATDTQYF
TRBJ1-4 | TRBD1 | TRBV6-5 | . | TGTGCCAGCAGTTTAACAGGGGCGAATGAAAAACTGTTTTTT | CASSLTGANEKLFF
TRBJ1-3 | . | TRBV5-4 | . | TGTGCCAGCAGCTCTGATTTACTCTCTGGAAACACCATATATTTT | CASSSDLLSGNTIYF
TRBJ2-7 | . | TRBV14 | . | TGTGCCAGCAGCCCTGCCGGGACAAGAGGGAACGAGCAGTACTTC | CASSPAGTRGNEQYF
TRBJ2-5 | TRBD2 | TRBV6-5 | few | TGTGCCAGTAGTGCCTCGGGACTAAGGTTGGAGACCCAGTACTTC | CASSASGLRLETQYF
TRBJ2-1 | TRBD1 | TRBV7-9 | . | TGTGCCAGCAGCTTAGTAGGGACAGAGCACAATGAGCAGTTCTTC | CASSLVGTEHNEQFF
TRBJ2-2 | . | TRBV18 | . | TGTGCCAGCTCACCAACAGCCGGGGAGCTGTTTTTT | CASSPTAGELFF
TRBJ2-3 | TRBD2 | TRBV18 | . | TGTGCCAGCTCACCCGCCGGACTAGCCACAGATACGCAGTATTTT | CASSPAGLATDTQYF
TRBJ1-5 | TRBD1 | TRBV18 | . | TGTGCCAGCTCACCCGCGACAGGGTGGGACAATCAGCCCCAGCATTTT | CASSPATGWDNQPQHF
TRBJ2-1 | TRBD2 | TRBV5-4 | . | TGTGCCAGCAGCCGGACTAGCGGGTACTCCTACAATGAGCAGTTCTTC | CASSRTSGYSYNEQFF